One sample yielded the 29 T cell receptor beta chains listed below, sequenced in a study of persistence of HIV-infected CD4 T cells. These TCRs' antigens remain unknown. The stimulus was lysate of CMV-infected fibroblasts, 9 to 10 ug/mL. CD40L-negative CD69-negative CD45RO-high memory CD4+ T cells were sorted as populations depleted of antigen-responding cells. The libraries were made with immunoSEQ version 4 in survey mode. Generated by immunoSEQ multiplex PCR, the TCRdb table keeps only in-frame clones and is missing some. The table lists some 41,000 clones, around 80% of them singletons. This sample comprised CD4+ T cells sorted from PBMCs after roughly 17-hour stimulation, obtained from a patient who received antiretroviral therapy. The receptors were gathered from an adult man with HIV who was CMV-seropositive.

This clone was counted a few times. The chain joins TRBV6-1 to TRBJ1-4, with D possibly matching TRBD1 (5 bases). Per the germline V gene, CDR1 is MNHNS and CDR2 is SASEGT. Trimming removed 5 bases at V and 8 bases at J, with 15 bases between. The CDR3 totals 14 residues. The CDR3 DNA reads as TGTGCCAGCAGTTATGGGCAGGGAAACGAAAAACTGTTTTTT. Translated: CASSYGQGNEKLFF.

The chain employs TRBV6-1 and TRBJ1-1; D gene ambiguous. V lost 5 bases and J lost 3, with 10 bases in between. Germline-derived CDR1 and CDR2 are MNHNS and SASEGT. The CDR3 runs to 13 residues. CDR3 sequence reads: CASSYEDYTEAFF. In DNA, the CDR3 is TGTGCCAGCAGTTATGAGGACTACACTGAAGCTTTCTTT.

This chain uses TRBV9 with TRBJ1-2; a possible D gene is TRBD1 (6 bases). Trimming pared 0 bases from V and 5 bases from J, leaving 14 bases between. The germline CDR1 and CDR2 sequences are SGDLS and YYNGEE. CDR3 length: 15 residues. The CDR3 DNA is TGTGCCAGCAGCGTAGGCCCGGACAGCAAGTATGGCTACACCTTC. Its protein is CASSVGPDSKYGYTF.

This clone turned up a few times. The chain combines TRBV28 with TRBJ2-1; D is undetermined. CDR3 length: 14 amino acids. The germline V gene encodes CDR1 MDHEN and CDR2 SYDVKM. Trimming pared 6 bases from V and 0 bases from J, leaving 9 bases between. The CDR3 sequence: CASSYYSSYNEQFF. Written as DNA, the CDR3 is TGTGCCAGCAGCTATTATAGCTCCTACAATGAGCAGTTCTTC.

As to this clone: Its ends do not fully match the called genes, so a read error is possible. The rearrangement joins TRBV29-1 to TRBJ1-6; TRBD1 aligns across 11 bases. The germline V gene has CDR1 SQVTM and CDR2 ANQGSEA. This CDR3 region has 14 residues. The CDR3 DNA sequence: TGCAGCGTGCGAACCGGGACAGGGGGGTCACCCCCCCACTTT. Translation gives CSVRTGTGGSPPHF. Supplemented by reference TRBV29-1 and TRBJ1-6, the full variable domain reads SAVISQKPSRDICQRGTSLTIQCQVDSQVTMMFWYRQQPGQSLTLIATANQGSEATYESGFVIDKFPISRPNLTFSTLTVSNMSPEDSSIYLCSVRTGTGGSPPHFGNGTRLTVT.

The rearrangement joins TRBV7-3 to TRBJ2-3; D is unclear. CDR3 length equals 15 residues. Trimming pared 1 base from V and 0 bases from J, leaving 8 bases between. Germline V gives CDR1 SGHTA, CDR2 FQGTGA. The CDR3 region has the DNA TGTGCCAGCAGCTTAAGCTCCTTCAGCACAGATACGCAGTATTTT. This encodes CASSLSSFSTDTQYF.

The V and J genes are TRBV28 and TRBJ2-2; 8 bases are shared with TRBD2. This CDR3 comprises 14 residues. The V segment lost 6 bases and the J segment 0 bases; nucleotides outside the gene matches: 0. The germline gives CDR1 MDHEN, CDR2 SYDVKM. The CDR3 sequence: CASRGLANTGELFF. The CDR3 DNA sequence: TGTGCCAGCAGGGGACTAGCGAACACCGGGGAGCTGTTTTTT.

This clone occurred a few times. The rearrangement uses TRBV5-1 and TRBJ1-1; D remains ambiguous. Trimming cost V 5 bases and J 5 bases, with 13 bases left between them. Germline CDR1 SGHRS, CDR2 YFSETQ. The CDR3 runs to 13 residues. The CDR3 sequence: CASRDGEETEAFF. CDR3 in DNA: TGCGCCAGCAGAGACGGTGAAGAAACTGAAGCTTTCTTT.

The rearrangement joins TRBV7-8 to TRBJ1-4, with 9 bases lining up with TRBD1. Germline CDR1 SGHVS, CDR2 FQNEAQ. Trimming removed 0 bases from V and 8 bases from J; junction bases left unmatched: 4. The CDR3 runs to 15 residues. CDR3 DNA: TGTGCCAGCAGCTTAGCGGGGACAGGGCACGAAAAACTGTTTTTT. It encodes CASSLAGTGHEKLFF. Combining the CDR3 with reference TRBV7-8 and TRBJ1-4 gives the whole variable domain GAGVSQSPRYKVAKRGQDVALRCDPISGHVSLFWYQQALGQGPEFLTYFQNEAQLDKSGLPSDRFFAERPEGSVSTLKIQRTQQEDSAVYLCASSLAGTGHEKLFFGSGTQLSVL.

The rearrangement joins TRBV30 to TRBJ1-2; D might be TRBD1 (5 bases). V lost 3 bases, J lost 11 bases, and 19 bases lay in between. The CDR3 has 13 residues. Germline CDR1 and CDR2: GTSNPN and SVGIG (reference sequence). The CDR3 region has the DNA TGTGCCTGGAGCCCTCGGCAGGGAATAGGTTACACCTTC. Its translation is CAWSPRQGIGYTF.

This rearrangement joins TRBV19 to TRBJ2-4; 8 nucleotides match TRBD1. Germline-derived CDR1 and CDR2 are LNHDA and SQIVND (reference sequence). This CDR3 has 17 residues. J was trimmed by 7 bases and V by 0 bases; bases with no gene match: 11. CDR3 in amino acids: CASSIDQGQEVWNIQYF. The CDR3 coding sequence is TGTGCCAGTAGTATAGATCAGGGACAGGAGGTTTGGAACATTCAGTACTTC.

V and J are TRBV19 and TRBJ1-1, with D possibly being TRBD1 (6 bases). The CDR3 length is 14 residues. V lost 7 bases and J lost 4, with 16 bases in between. Germline loops: CDR1 LNHDA, CDR2 SQIVND (reference sequence). The CDR3, as DNA: TGTGCCAGTACCCTTGGGGGGGCAGTCACTGAAGCTTTCTTT. Amino acid sequence: CASTLGGAVTEAFF.

This clone was picked up a small number of times. The V gene is TRBV28, the J gene TRBJ1-6, with D hard to call. CDR1 is MDHEN, CDR2 SYDVKM, per germline. This CDR3 comprises 12 residues. Trimming removed 5 bases at V and 10 bases at J, with 9 bases between. The CDR3 is CASSQDRSPLHF. DNA of the CDR3: TGTGCCAGCAGTCAGGACCGGTCACCCCTCCACTTT.

The rearrangement uses TRBV7-9 and TRBJ2-2; the D is unclear. CDR3 length: 15 residues. Germline V gene data show CDR1 as SEHNR and CDR2 as FQNEAQ (reference sequence). Between the trimmed V and J ends, which lost 3 bases and 5 bases, there was a span of 13 bases. CDR3 coding DNA: TGTGCCAGCAGCTTCGGTTCAGCTGGGACCGGGGAGCTGTTTTTT. This translates into CASSFGSAGTGELFF.

The CDR3 DNA follows: TGCGCCAGCTCTCCCCTTGGGAGTCGGGGAGAGACCCAGTACTTC. It codes for CASSPLGSRGETQYF. The V gene is TRBV5-1, the J gene TRBJ2-5, with a weak D call TRBD2 (5 bases). The germline V gene encodes CDR1 SGHRS and CDR2 YFSETQ. The CDR3 contains 15 residues. The ends were cut back, 7 bases at V and 4 bases at J, with 20 bases in the middle.

This rearrangement joins TRBV28 to TRBJ2-7; TRBD1 aligns across 8 bases. The V gene end was trimmed by 5 bases and the J gene end by 1 base; junction bases not matched to a gene: 4. The length of the CDR3 is 14 residues. Germline V gene data show CDR1 as MDHEN and CDR2 as SYDVKM. CDR3 DNA sequence: TGTGCCAGCAGTCAGGGGGCGCGGTCCTACGAGCAGTACTTC. Its protein product is CASSQGARSYEQYF.

In this sample, this clone turned up once. The chain combines TRBV7-3 with TRBJ2-3; no definite D call. V was clipped by 5 bases and J by 0 bases, with 6 bases between them. The CDR3 is 13 residues long. The germline V gene encodes CDR1 SGHTA and CDR2 FQGTGA. CDR3 nucleotides: TGTGCCAGCAGCATAGCTAGCACAGATACGCAGTATTTT. Protein sequence: CASSIASTDTQYF.

The rearrangement uses TRBV19 and TRBJ1-1; D remains unclear. This CDR3 region has 13 residues. Per the germline V gene, CDR1 is LNHDA and CDR2 is SQIVND (reference sequence). Trimming stripped 6 bases from V and 1 base from J, with 9 bases between. Here the CDR3 reads CASSGKPNTEAFF. CDR3 coding DNA: TGTGCCAGTAGCGGAAAGCCGAACACTGAAGCTTTCTTT.

Only one count was recorded for this clone. V is TRBV3-1 (or the pseudogene TRBV3-2) and J is TRBJ2-7; 10 bases are a match to TRBD1. The germline gives CDR1 LGHDT, CDR2 YNNKEL (reference sequence). The CDR3 contains 14 residues. V lost 8 bases, J lost 0 bases, and 4 bases stayed unmatched. The CDR3 DNA reads TGTGCCAGCCGGAGACAGGGGGCCTCCTACGAGCAGTACTTC. Protein: CASRRQGASYEQYF.

This clone was counted only a few times. The chain links TRBV2 to TRBJ2-7; D uncertain. Germline assignment: CDR1 SNHLY and CDR2 FYNNEI. Trimming took 8 bases from V and 8 from J, leaving 4 bases between them. The CDR3 is made up of 8 amino acids. The CDR3 spells CASGQQYF. CDR3 sequence (DNA): TGTGCCAGCGGACAGCAGTACTTC.

The chain employs TRBV5-1 and TRBJ1-4, with 7 positions matching TRBD1. CDR3 length: 14 residues. The germline V gene has CDR1 SGHRS and CDR2 YFSETQ. Trimming removed 7 bases from V and 6 bases from J; junction bases left unmatched: 9. The CDR3: CASGQGQTYEKLFF. Written as DNA, the CDR3 is TGCGCCAGCGGGCAGGGACAGACGTATGAAAAACTGTTTTTT.

By share, this clone ranks as medium-sized (0.01 to 0.1%). The rearrangement joins TRBV4-1 to TRBJ1-1; 8 bases are shared with TRBD1. Trimming removed 6 bases from V and 10 bases from J; junction bases left unmatched: 13. CDR3 length: 14 amino acids. CDR1 and CDR2 (germline): MGHRA, YSYEKL. This CDR3 reads CASSSGTGVKGAFF. The DNA of the CDR3 is TGCGCCAGCAGTTCCGGGACAGGAGTTAAGGGAGCTTTCTTT.

This chain connects TRBV29-1 to TRBJ2-1, with 12 bases identical to TRBD2. The J segment lost 8 bases and the V segment lost 7 bases, leaving 6 bases of the junction unmatched. Germline CDR1 SQVTM, CDR2 ANQGSEA. This CDR3 contains 13 residues. The CDR3: CSAVGLAGDEQFF. The CDR3 DNA sequence: TGCAGCGCCGTGGGACTAGCGGGTGATGAGCAGTTCTTC.

Regarding this clone: Other DNA variants within this sample encode the same CDR3. The rearrangement links TRBV28 to TRBJ1-2, with D possibly TRBD1 on 6 matching bases. The CDR3 is 15 residues long. The germline gives CDR1 MDHEN, CDR2 SYDVKM. V lost 4 bases to trimming and J lost 8 bases, with 20 bases between them. DNA of the CDR3: TGTGCCAGCAGTTCCTCAGGGGAAATCGGCTACGGCTACACCTTC. It codes for CASSSSGEIGYGYTF.

The CDR3 is CASSSERGMDTEAFF. As DNA, the CDR3 is TGTGCCAGCAGCTCCGAGAGGGGGATGGACACTGAAGCTTTCTTT. This chain joins TRBV7-8 and TRBJ1-1; D perhaps matches TRBD1 (6 bases). Looked up from germline, CDR1 is SGHVS and CDR2 is FQNEAQ. The ends were cut back, 4 bases at V and 3 bases at J, with 15 bases in the middle. This CDR3 is 15 amino acids long.

This clone was detected once. The chain recombines TRBV20-1 with TRBJ1-2; D unclear. The CDR3 runs to 9 residues. The germline V gene encodes CDR1 DFQATT and CDR2 SNEGSKA (reference sequence). Trimming pared 4 bases from V and 3 bases from J, leaving 0 bases between. CDR3 sequence (DNA): TGCAGTGCTAACTATGGCTACACCTTC. It specifies CSANYGYTF.

This clone has a handful of counts. The chain combines TRBV28 with TRBJ1-4, with TRBD1 matching 7 bases. The germline CDR1 and CDR2 sequences are MDHEN and SYDVKM. The length of the CDR3 is 16 residues. After removal of 10 bases from V and 4 bases from J, the junction contained 15 bases not matched to a gene. The CDR3 sequence: CATQFGGGLLNEKLFF. The CDR3 DNA is TGTGCCACCCAATTTGGAGGGGGCCTACTTAATGAAAAACTGTTTTTT.

The rearrangement links TRBV7-9 to TRBJ2-3; D unresolved. The CDR3 totals 15 residues. V lost 3 bases to trimming and J lost 3 bases, with 13 bases between them. Germline lookup yields CDR1 SEHNR and CDR2 FQNEAQ (reference sequence). The CDR3 region has the DNA TGTGCCAGCAGCTTCAGGTCACACGGTACAGATACGCAGTATTTT. Translated: CASSFRSHGTDTQYF.

V gene TRBV9 combines with J gene TRBJ1-6; TRBD1 aligns across 8 bases. J gave up 10 bases and V 3 bases, and 6 bases lay outside the gene matches. The CDR3 spans 14 residues. Germline V gene data show CDR1 as SGDLS and CDR2 as YYNGEE. Written as DNA, the CDR3 is TGTGCCAGCAGCGGACAGGGGAGAGGATCACCCCTCCACTTT. This sequence encodes CASSGQGRGSPLHF.